The present T cell receptor beta chain was sequenced within a study of Ad26.COV2.S vaccination and SARS-CoV-2 variants. Study-level background: Into the muscle, Ad26.COV2.S was dosed once or twice, 56 days apart. Points from the study as a whole: Measurements of TCR breadth and depth may have given underestimates of the total T cell responses.

Details on this clone: Its specificity is not known.

Treatment meaning: 15 to 20 received Ad26.COV2.S at low or high dose, single or two shots; several received placebo; per-sample allocation not given. Samples were taken on day 63 after the first vaccine or placebo injection. Adults aged 18-55 years in Boston included the donor. Some clones are missing from TCRdb's copy, which holds only in-frame ones; the method was immunoSEQ multiplex PCR. The sample records 350,000 to 450,000 clones, about 90% being singletons. The sequence was collected from a person between 18 and 59 years old who received the Ad26.COV2.S COVID-19 vaccine or a placebo. The sequences come from peripheral blood, collected in a trial of Ad26.COV2.S vaccine versus placebo.

The CDR3 spells CATQRLEYTEAFF. For the CDR3, the DNA is TGTGCCACCCAAAGGTTAGAGTACACTGAAGCTTTCTTT. The rearrangement joins TRBV6-5 to TRBJ1-1, with D unresolved. Germline CDR1 MNHEY, CDR2 SVGAGI. V lost 10 bases and J lost 3, with 15 bases in between. The CDR3 sequence is 13 residues long.